This entry is about one T cell receptor (beta chain). The record originates from a study of control samples from healthy donors and cancer patients. Clones were read by immunoSEQ multiplex PCR, and TCRdb kept only the in-frame ones, dropping some. The repertoire has about 28,000 clones, around 91% of them found once; the top ten carry over 9.5%. The length of the CDR3 is 14 residues. Germline-derived CDR1 and CDR2 are SGHNT and YYREEE (reference sequence). V dropped 3 bases and J dropped 3; count of bases not matched to a gene: 3. This chain connects TRBV5-4 to TRBJ1-2, with 9 positions matching TRBD1. The source of this sequence is a man in his fifties or sixties with lung cancer. The sequencing sample was made of PBMCs. CDR3 in amino acids: CASSWWDRDYGYTF. As DNA, the CDR3 is TGTGCCAGCAGCTGGTGGGACAGGGACTATGGCTACACCTTC.